This T cell receptor (beta chain) was documented in a study of control samples from healthy donors and cancer patients. The germline CDR1 and CDR2 sequences are MNHEY and SVGEGT. The CDR3 spans 13 residues. Trimming pared 2 bases from V and 2 bases from J, leaving 6 bases between. Sequencing was performed with immunoSEQ multiplex PCR; in TCRdb, only in-frame clones are kept and a portion is missing. The data hold roughly 40,000 clones, with roughly 92% observed a single time. Sequencing used blood. The TCR was taken from a woman aged 45-65 years in good health. This sequence joins TRBV6-2 or TRBV6-3 and TRBJ1-2; a possible D gene is TRBD1 (5 bases). CDR3 DNA: TGTGCCAGCAGTTACGGGGGGAACTATGGCTACACCTTC. Its translation is CASSYGGNYGYTF.